The 20 T cell receptor beta chains listed next were all sequenced from one sample in a study of a mutant IDH1 vaccine in newly diagnosed glioma. TCRdb keeps only in-frame clones here, not all; method: immunoSEQ multiplex PCR. The profile covers around 88,000 clones, with just under 80% appearing a single time and roughly 7% taken by the ten largest. The time point denotes: baseline, week 1 (first vaccination visit). The treatment was: pre-vaccination baseline after standard-of-care therapy. This material consisted of PBMCs, taken from a glioma patient treated with radiotherapy, temozolomide or both. The origin of the receptors is a man in his forties or fifties with glioma.

The V call is TRBV28, the J call TRBJ2-1, with D perhaps matching TRBD2 (6 bases). CDR1 and CDR2 (germline): MDHEN, SYDVKM. This CDR3 has 14 amino acids. Trimming left V 8 bases short and J 2 bases short, with 13 bases between. Here the CDR3 DNA reads TGTGCCAGCGGGCGGGGCGGGCCCTACAATGAGCAGTTCTTC. The encoded protein is CASGRGGPYNEQFF.

In this sample, this clone turned up many times. V gene TRBV6-4 combines with J gene TRBJ2-3; 8 positions agree with TRBD1. This CDR3 has 16 residues. Germline trimming cut 2 bases from V and 5 bases from J; bases unmatched to any gene: 9. Germline V gene lookup returns CDR1 MRHNA and CDR2 SNTAGT. CDR3 loop: CASSDTRQGPEDTQYF. CDR3 bases: TGTGCCAGCAGTGACACGAGACAGGGGCCGGAAGATACGCAGTATTTT.

The V call is TRBV4-2, the J call TRBJ2-1; 8 bases line up with TRBD2. The germline V gene has CDR1 LGHNA and CDR2 YNFKEQ. The CDR3 loop spans 19 amino acids. The ends lost 4 bases at V and 0 bases at J; junction bases unmatched: 14. CDR3 amino acids: CASSPLLGGGPSSYNEQFF. The CDR3, as DNA: TGTGCCAGCAGCCCTTTACTAGGCGGGGGGCCGAGCTCCTACAATGAGCAGTTCTTC.

This clone came up a few times. The rearrangement joins TRBV10-3 to TRBJ2-1, with a possible D match to TRBD1 (6 bases). The CDR3 is 12 amino acids. Germline CDR1 reads ENHRY; CDR2 reads SYGVKD. Between the trimmed V and J ends, which lost 5 bases and 7 bases, there was a span of 9 bases. CDR3 DNA: TGTGCCATCAGTTCAGGGGAAAATGAGCAGTTCTTC. This gives the protein CAISSGENEQFF.

CDR3 in amino acids: CSASGATEQFF. CDR3 sequence (DNA): TGCAGTGCTAGTGGGGCGACTGAGCAGTTCTTC. The chain carries TRBV20-1 and TRBJ2-1, with a possible D match to TRBD1 (5 bases). This CDR3 is 11 amino acids long. V was pared by 3 bases and J by 9 bases, with 9 bases between. The germline CDR1 and CDR2 sequences are DFQATT and SNEGSKA (reference sequence).

The chain joins TRBV11-1 to TRBJ2-6; 7 bases line up with TRBD2. The CDR3 contains 19 residues. The J segment lost 0 bases and the V segment lost 5 bases, leaving 13 bases of the junction unmatched. In germline, CDR1 is SGHAT, CDR2 FQDESV (reference sequence). The CDR3 protein is CASSRPSGTGGSGANVLTF. The CDR3 DNA sequence: TGTGCCAGCAGCCGGCCGTCCGGGACGGGGGGCTCTGGGGCCAACGTCCTGACTTTC.

This clone was observed a handful of times. This chain connects TRBV19 to TRBJ2-1; the D gene is possibly TRBD2 (6 bases). Germline V gene data show CDR1 as LNHDA and CDR2 as SQIVND (reference sequence). This CDR3 has 13 amino acids. Trimming cost V 6 bases and J 12 bases, with 18 bases left between them. As DNA, the CDR3 is TGTGCCAGTAGACCCCTAGCGTTTGGTGTGCAGTTCTTC. As protein: CASRPLAFGVQFF.

The chain carries TRBV5-4 and TRBJ1-3, with unresolved D. The CDR3 covers 15 residues. Trimming removed 5 bases from V and 4 bases from J, with 16 bases in between. Per germline, CDR1 SGHNT and CDR2 YYREEE (reference sequence). CDR3 loop: CASSFDIGYGNTIYF. For the CDR3, the DNA is TGTGCCAGCAGTTTTGACATTGGTTACGGAAACACCATATATTTT.

V gene TRBV6-6 combines with J gene TRBJ1-2, with 8 positions matching TRBD1. The CDR3 runs to 13 residues. Per germline, CDR1 MNHNY and CDR2 SVGAGI (reference sequence). Trimming at V came to 5 bases and at J to 3 bases, leaving 2 bases not matched to a gene. The CDR3 nucleotides are TGTGCCAGCAGTCAGGACAGGGACTATGGCTACACCTTC. Protein sequence: CASSQDRDYGYTF.

The V gene is TRBV30, the J gene TRBJ1-2, with unresolved D. The V gene lost 1 base and the J gene lost 7 bases, with 13 bases spanning the gap. CDR1 is GTSNPN, CDR2 SVGIG, per germline (reference sequence). The CDR3 has 13 residues. The CDR3 nucleotides read TGTGCCTGGAGTGCCTGGGGTTTGGCTGGCTACACCTTC. This translates into CAWSAWGLAGYTF.

The chain recombines TRBV14 with TRBJ2-7, with 7 bases aligning to TRBD1. The V gene end was trimmed by 5 bases and the J gene end by 1 base; junction bases not matched to a gene: 8. This CDR3 is 15 amino acids long. Germline CDR1 is SGHDN and CDR2 is FVKESK. The CDR3 region is CASSDTDRRSYEQYF. The CDR3 DNA is TGTGCCAGCAGCGATACGGACAGGAGATCCTACGAGCAGTACTTC.

This rearrangement joins TRBV6-6 to TRBJ2-7; 10 bases align to TRBD1. Looked up from germline, CDR1 is MNHNY and CDR2 is SVGAGI (reference sequence). With 2 bases clipped from V and 6 bases from J, the junction kept 4 bases outside the gene matches. This CDR3 contains 14 residues. The CDR3 bases are TGTGCCAGCAGTTACAGGGACAGGGGAATCGAGCAGTACTTC. Its translation: CASSYRDRGIEQYF.

The rearrangement uses TRBV7-6 and TRBJ1-3; D not certain. CDR1 is SGHVS, CDR2 FNYEAQ, per germline. The CDR3 runs to 17 residues. Trimming took off 2 bases at V and 0 bases at J, with 14 bases between the two ends. CDR3 region: CASSLYAGSSSGNTIYF. CDR3 nucleotides: TGTGCCAGCAGCTTATATGCGGGGTCGAGCTCTGGAAACACCATATATTTT.

J is TRBJ2-2 and V is TRBV5-1; D unclear. This CDR3 region has 12 residues. CDR1 and CDR2 (germline): SGHRS, YFSETQ. Trimming pared 4 bases from V and 3 bases from J, leaving 4 bases between. CDR3 in amino acids: CASSLYTGELFF. CDR3 nucleotides: TGCGCCAGCAGCCTCTACACCGGGGAGCTGTTTTTT.

The chain carries TRBV5-1 and TRBJ2-7, with 15 bases matching TRBD2. Germline V gene data show CDR1 as SGHRS and CDR2 as YFSETQ. Trimming took 0 bases from V and 7 from J; bases not matched to a gene: 8. The CDR3 is 17 amino acids. Here the CDR3 reads CASSLGFGLAGGGEQYF. The CDR3 nucleotides read TGCGCCAGCAGCTTGGGATTCGGACTAGCGGGAGGGGGAGAGCAGTACTTC.

J is TRBJ1-5 and V is TRBV27; D not resolved. V lost 5 bases, J lost 11 bases, and 22 bases lay in between. The CDR3 sequence is 15 residues long. Germline CDR1 is MNHEY and CDR2 is SMNVEV (reference sequence). The CDR3, as DNA: TGTGCCAGCAGTCCATACAGAGTGAGTTTTCCGGCCCAGCATTTT. The encoded protein is CASSPYRVSFPAQHF.

This chain links TRBV30 with TRBJ2-7, with TRBD2 identical over 8 bases. The V gene's germline CDR1 is GTSNPN and CDR2 SVGIG (reference sequence). The CDR3 extends over 17 amino acids. V trimming: 3 bases; J trimming: 6 bases; junction bases outside the gene matches: 19. The CDR3 nucleotides are TGTGCCTGGAGCTCAGGGGCCCAGCGGGAGACCAGGGGCGAGCAGTACTTC. Amino acid sequence: CAWSSGAQRETRGEQYF. Drawing the rest from reference TRBV30 and TRBJ2-7, the complete variable domain is SQTIHQWPATLVQPVGSPLSLECTVEGTSNPNLYWYRQAAGRGLQLLFYSVGIGQISSEVPQNLSASRPQDRQFILSSKKLLLSDSGFYLCAWSSGAQRETRGEQYFGPGTRLTVT.

A word on this clone: One end of the junction does not line up with germline, which may come from a read error. The chain is built from TRBV7-7 and TRBJ2-5, with TRBD2 identical over 8 bases. Germline V gene data show CDR1 as SSHAT and CDR2 as FNYEAQ (reference sequence). CDR3 size: 15 residues. DNA of the CDR3: TGTGCTAGCAGCTTAGCGCGGGGGGCTCAAGAGACCCAGTACTTC. Protein: CASSLARGAQETQYF. The whole variable domain, filled in from reference TRBV7-7 and TRBJ2-5, reads GAGVSQSPRYKVTKRGQDVTLRCDPISSHATLYWYQQALGQGPEFLTYFNYEAQPDKSGLPSDRFSAERPEGSISTLTIQRTEQRDSAMYRCASSLARGAQETQYFGPGTRLLVL.

The chain links TRBV7-9 to TRBJ2-5; 7 bases map to TRBD1. Trimming took 1 base from V and 5 from J; bases not matched to a gene: 4. There are 14 residues in the CDR3. CDR1 and CDR2 (germline): SEHNR, FQNEAQ (reference sequence). As DNA, the CDR3 is TGTGCCAGCAGCTTAGAAGGGGGCCGGGAGACCCAGTACTTC. As protein: CASSLEGGRETQYF.

This clone is a singleton in its sample. This chain links TRBV6-5 with TRBJ1-1; D is possibly TRBD1 (6 bases). Germline V gene lookup returns CDR1 MNHEY and CDR2 SVGAGI. V dropped 7 bases and J dropped 10 bases, with 16 bases sitting between them. The CDR3 consists of 12 residues. The CDR3 reads CASTTDQGRAFF. CDR3 nucleotide sequence: TGTGCCAGCACCACGGACCAGGGGAGAGCTTTCTTT.